This T cell receptor beta chain came from a study of cytomegalovirus exposure and HLA in healthy donors. Overall study context: Around 77% of a few hundred genotyped donors fell in the Caucasian-associated ancestry cluster.

This PCR relied on a set of 60 Vbeta primers and 13 Jbeta primers. Data came from immunoSEQ multiplex PCR; TCRdb stores just in-frame clones and leaves some out. The table records more than 150,000 clones, roughly 75% of them present only once. The CDR3 totals 13 residues. Germline assignment: CDR1 SGHTA and CDR2 FQGNSA. V was shortened by 7 bases and J by 2 bases, with 12 bases between the two germline ends. This sequence was found in a woman aged 30 to 39 in good health and CMV-seronegative. The J gene is TRBJ2-7, the V gene TRBV7-2, with D possibly matching TRBD2 (6 bases). Sequencing input: PBMCs. CDR3 sequence (DNA): TGTGCCAGCACCCGGGGGTTTCCCTACGAGCAGTACTTC. It translates to CASTRGFPYEQYF.